The source of this TCR beta chain is a study of T cells in Graves' hyperthyroidism and ophthalmopathy. Across the whole study: Prior to any treatment, at the point of initial diagnosis, peripheral blood was collected.

TCR beta CDR3 region amplification was performed from RNA transcripts. The HTBI primer set was used in a first-round RT-PCR of the TCR CDR3. TCRdb used MiXCR to reprocess the multiplex PCR reads, holding one entry per CDR3 protein. The sample lists 500,000 to 550,000 distinct CDR3 sequences, about 20% occurring once. Whole-study results and caveats: The authors' 13 V-J model separated ophthalmopathy from stable hyperthyroidism. Also found in blood were most expanded thyroid clonotypes above 0.001.

V was clipped by 4 bases and J by 9 bases, with 18 bases between them. CDR1 and CDR2 (germline): KGHDR, SFDVKD. The CDR3 covers 15 residues. As regards this clonotype: Antigen unknown.

The clonotype comes from a man aged 35 to 55 with Graves' ophthalmopathy. This rearrangement joins TRBV24-1 to TRBJ1-5; D not resolved. Sequencing used blood. CDR3 sequence: CATSETGPANWPQHF. For the CDR3, the DNA is TGTGCCACCAGTGAAACCGGGCCGGCCAACTGGCCCCAGCATTTT.